A selection of T cell receptor beta chains follows, all from one sample in a study of blood T cell repertoires in COVID-19. Profiling relied on immunoSEQ multiplex PCR, and the TCRdb table lists in-frame clones only, not all of them. This sample has around 380,000 clones, with approximately 80% found just once. Sequencing was carried out using peripheral blood. These receptors were obtained from a human donor with acute or convalescent COVID-19. The donor label of this sample is uncertain. CDR3s include the opening cysteine and the closing phenylalanine or tryptophan. A D gene is named only where the DNA matches it firmly. Some rows have no size entry. The others give once, few or many, or a class for an expanded clone.

abundance: once; v_gene: TRBV28; d_gene: TRBD1; j_gene: TRBJ1-5; len: 16; CDR3nt: TGTGCCAGCAGACCCCTCGGGACAGGGGACAATCAGCCCCAGCATTTT; CDR3aa: CASRPLGTGDNQPQHF
abundance: .; v_gene: TRBV7-9; d_gene: .; j_gene: TRBJ2-1; len: 11; CDR3nt: TGTGCCAGCAGCTTGTCTAGCCTGCAGTTCTTC; CDR3aa: CASSLSSLQFF
abundance: few; v_gene: TRBV6-5; d_gene: .; j_gene: TRBJ2-2; len: 15; CDR3nt: TGTGCCAGCAGTTACTCGACTTGGGTATCCGGGGAGCTGTTTTTT; CDR3aa: CASSYSTWVSGELFF
abundance: .; v_gene: TRBV3-1/TRBV3-2; d_gene: TRBD2; j_gene: TRBJ2-2; len: 14; CDR3nt: TGTGCCAGCAGCCCGGGACTAGTACGCGGGGAGCTGTTTTTT; CDR3aa: CASSPGLVRGELFF
abundance: few; v_gene: TRBV20-1; d_gene: TRBD2; j_gene: TRBJ2-7; len: 14; CDR3nt: TGCAGTGCTAGTGGTGCGGGAGGGATCCACGAGCAGTACTTC; CDR3aa: CSASGAGGIHEQYF
abundance: .; v_gene: TRBV5-6; d_gene: TRBD1; j_gene: TRBJ1-2; len: 15; CDR3nt: TGTGCCAGCAGCCTGGGGACAGGGGGCGGCTATGGCTACACCTTC; CDR3aa: CASSLGTGGGYGYTF
abundance: few; v_gene: TRBV5-1; d_gene: TRBD1; j_gene: TRBJ1-5; len: 14; CDR3nt: TGCGCCAGCAGCCCGGGACAGCCCAATCAGCCCCAGCATTTT; CDR3aa: CASSPGQPNQPQHF
abundance: .; v_gene: TRBV3-1/TRBV3-2; d_gene: TRBD2; j_gene: TRBJ2-7; len: 21; CDR3nt: TGTGCCAGCAGCCAAGATTTAATATCGTTGGCTAGCGGGAGGTTTTCCTACGAGCAGTACTTC; CDR3aa: CASSQDLISLASGRFSYEQYF
abundance: .; v_gene: TRBV18; d_gene: TRBD1; j_gene: TRBJ2-3; len: 15; CDR3nt: TGTGCCAGCTCACCCGTGGGACAGGGAACAGATACGCAGTATTTT; CDR3aa: CASSPVGQGTDTQYF
abundance: .; v_gene: TRBV30; d_gene: .; j_gene: TRBJ1-5; len: 16; CDR3nt: TGTGCCTGGAGTGTCAGTAGGGGGTATAGCAATCAGCCCCAGCATTTT; CDR3aa: CAWSVSRGYSNQPQHF
abundance: .; v_gene: TRBV5-1; d_gene: .; j_gene: TRBJ2-3; len: 14; CDR3nt: TGCGCCAGCAGCTCCACTATCAGCACAGATACGCAGTATTTT; CDR3aa: CASSSTISTDTQYF
abundance: .; v_gene: TRBV10-3; d_gene: .; j_gene: TRBJ2-7; len: 15; CDR3nt: TGTGCCATCAGTGACGCCTGGACTACGTCGTACGAGCAGTACTTC; CDR3aa: CAISDAWTTSYEQYF
abundance: .; v_gene: TRBV19; d_gene: TRBD2; j_gene: TRBJ2-7; len: 15; CDR3nt: TGTGCCAGTAGTATAGGACGACTAGCGGGAGGCGAGCAGTACTTC; CDR3aa: CASSIGRLAGGEQYF
abundance: .; v_gene: TRBV10-2; d_gene: TRBD1; j_gene: TRBJ1-1; len: 16; CDR3nt: TGCGCCAGCAGCCCTACCCGGGACAGGGGCATCACTGAAGCTTTCTTT; CDR3aa: CASSPTRDRGITEAFF
abundance: once; v_gene: TRBV5-1; d_gene: TRBD1; j_gene: TRBJ2-2; len: 13; CDR3nt: TGCGCCAGCAGCCTGGACAGGCCCGGGGAGCTGTTTTTT; CDR3aa: CASSLDRPGELFF
abundance: .; v_gene: TRBV5-1; d_gene: TRBD1; j_gene: TRBJ1-5; len: 15; CDR3nt: TGCGCCAGCAGCTCCTCTGGGGACAGAAATCAGCCCCAGCATTTT; CDR3aa: CASSSSGDRNQPQHF
abundance: .; v_gene: TRBV11-2; d_gene: .; j_gene: TRBJ2-1; len: 18; CDR3nt: TGTGCCAGCAGCTTAGCAGGCCAAAGCGGCCTTGCCTACAATGAGCAGTTCTTC; CDR3aa: CASSLAGQSGLAYNEQFF
abundance: .; v_gene: TRBV6-5; d_gene: TRBD2; j_gene: TRBJ2-3; len: 15; CDR3nt: TGTGCCAGCAGCCTCATAGCGGGGGGCTCAGATACGCAGTATTTT; CDR3aa: CASSLIAGGSDTQYF
abundance: .; v_gene: TRBV5-1; d_gene: TRBD2; j_gene: TRBJ2-7; len: 14; CDR3nt: TGCGCCAGCAGCGTCGGGACTAGGACTTACGAGCAGTACTTC; CDR3aa: CASSVGTRTYEQYF
abundance: .; v_gene: TRBV5-1; d_gene: .; j_gene: TRBJ1-1; len: 15; CDR3nt: TGCGCCAGCAGCTTGGCCTCAGGGGCTAAACTTGAAGCTTTCTTT; CDR3aa: CASSLASGAKLEAFF
abundance: .; v_gene: TRBV7-6; d_gene: .; j_gene: TRBJ2-1; len: 16; CDR3nt: TGTGCCAGCAGCTTCACCGACAACGCCGCCTACAATGAGCAGTTCTTC; CDR3aa: CASSFTDNAAYNEQFF
abundance: .; v_gene: TRBV10-3; d_gene: .; j_gene: TRBJ1-2; len: 16; CDR3nt: TGTGCCATCAGTGAGTCCCTTTCCGGGACAAGTTATGGCTACACCTTC; CDR3aa: CAISESLSGTSYGYTF
abundance: .; v_gene: TRBV11-2; d_gene: TRBD2; j_gene: TRBJ2-1; len: 19; CDR3nt: TGTGCCAGCAGCTTAGAGGGAATATTTGCGGGAGGGTACCACAATGAGCAGTTCTTC; CDR3aa: CASSLEGIFAGGYHNEQFF
abundance: .; v_gene: TRBV7-9; d_gene: TRBD2; j_gene: TRBJ2-2; len: 14; CDR3nt: TGTGCCAGCGGGGGGGTACCGAACACCGGGGAGCTGTTTTTT; CDR3aa: CASGGVPNTGELFF
abundance: .; v_gene: TRBV6-5; d_gene: .; j_gene: TRBJ1-6; len: 15; CDR3nt: TGTGCCAGCAGCGCCCGGACAGATGATAATTCACCCCTCCACTTT; CDR3aa: CASSARTDDNSPLHF
abundance: few; v_gene: TRBV6-6; d_gene: .; j_gene: TRBJ1-1; len: 12; CDR3nt: TGTGCCAGCAGTTACCCGAGGACTGAAGCTTTCTTT; CDR3aa: CASSYPRTEAFF
abundance: .; v_gene: TRBV18; d_gene: .; j_gene: TRBJ2-2; len: 16; CDR3nt: TGTGCCAGCTCACTTGACCCACCGACTGCCACCGGGGAGCTGTTTTTT; CDR3aa: CASSLDPPTATGELFF
abundance: .; v_gene: TRBV29-1; d_gene: TRBD1; j_gene: TRBJ1-1; len: 14; CDR3nt: TGCAGCGTAGGGGCCGGGACAGGGGGCACTGAAGCTTTCTTT; CDR3aa: CSVGAGTGGTEAFF
abundance: .; v_gene: TRBV12-5; d_gene: .; j_gene: TRBJ2-1; len: 20; CDR3nt: TGTGCTAGTGGTTTGATCAGGCGGGTCAATTGGCGGAGCTCCTACAATGAGCAGTTCTTC; CDR3aa: CASGLIRRVNWRSSYNEQFF
abundance: .; v_gene: TRBV6-5; d_gene: TRBD1; j_gene: TRBJ2-1; len: 13; CDR3nt: TGTGCCAGCAGCCTCACAGGGGGCGATGAGCAGTTCTTC; CDR3aa: CASSLTGGDEQFF
abundance: .; v_gene: TRBV15; d_gene: TRBD2; j_gene: TRBJ2-1; len: 14; CDR3nt: TGTGCCACCACCCCCGCGGGGGGGCAGGGTGAGCAGTTCTTC; CDR3aa: CATTPAGGQGEQFF
abundance: .; v_gene: TRBV30; d_gene: .; j_gene: TRBJ1-1; len: 12; CDR3nt: TGTGCCTGGAGAACAGGGTACGCTGAAGCTTTCTTT; CDR3aa: CAWRTGYAEAFF
abundance: .; v_gene: TRBV5-1; d_gene: TRBD2; j_gene: TRBJ2-1; len: 15; CDR3nt: TGCGCCAGCAGCCTATATAGCGGGGGGGCCAATGAGCAGTTCTTC; CDR3aa: CASSLYSGGANEQFF
abundance: once; v_gene: TRBV28; d_gene: .; j_gene: TRBJ1-5; len: 15; CDR3nt: TGTGCCAGCAGTCTGGCGGGCGGTGGTAGTCAGCCCCAGCATTTT; CDR3aa: CASSLAGGGSQPQHF
abundance: .; v_gene: TRBV6-5; d_gene: .; j_gene: TRBJ2-1; len: 14; CDR3nt: TGTGCCAGCGTTGGGGTACCGGCGGGCAATGAGCAGTTCTTC; CDR3aa: CASVGVPAGNEQFF
abundance: .; v_gene: TRBV7-2; d_gene: .; j_gene: TRBJ1-2; len: 13; CDR3nt: TGTGCCAGCAGCTTACCCGACAGCTATGGCTACACCTTC; CDR3aa: CASSLPDSYGYTF
abundance: few; v_gene: TRBV19; d_gene: TRBD1; j_gene: TRBJ1-1; len: 15; CDR3nt: TGTGCCAGTAGTCTCACTCACCGACAGGGTCGGGAAGCTTTCTTT; CDR3aa: CASSLTHRQGREAFF
abundance: few; v_gene: TRBV19; d_gene: .; j_gene: TRBJ1-2; len: 13; CDR3nt: TGTGCCAGTAGTATACCAGGGGAAGTTCGCTACACCTTC; CDR3aa: CASSIPGEVRYTF
abundance: .; v_gene: TRBV7-6; d_gene: TRBD1; j_gene: TRBJ2-7; len: 15; CDR3nt: TGTGCCAGCAGCAATGGACAGACAGGGGTCGACGAGCAGTACTTC; CDR3aa: CASSNGQTGVDEQYF
abundance: .; v_gene: TRBV19; d_gene: TRBD1; j_gene: TRBJ1-1; len: 14; CDR3nt: TGTGCCACCAAGATGAGGGACAGGGAGTCTGAAGCTTTCTTT; CDR3aa: CATKMRDRESEAFF
abundance: .; v_gene: TRBV9; d_gene: .; j_gene: TRBJ1-3; len: 15; CDR3nt: TGTGCCAGCAGCGTACGGACAAACGAGTGGAACACCATATATTTT; CDR3aa: CASSVRTNEWNTIYF
abundance: .; v_gene: TRBV5-1; d_gene: .; j_gene: TRBJ2-5; len: 12; CDR3nt: TGCGCCAGCACCTCGGACTCTTGGACCCAGTACTTC; CDR3aa: CASTSDSWTQYF
abundance: .; v_gene: TRBV12-3/TRBV12-4; d_gene: .; j_gene: TRBJ1-3; len: 13; CDR3nt: TGTGCCAGCAGTTTAAAGGGGGGGGGCACCATATATTTT; CDR3aa: CASSLKGGGTIYF
abundance: .; v_gene: TRBV6-5; d_gene: TRBD1; j_gene: TRBJ2-2; len: 15; CDR3nt: TGTGCCAGCACTAGACAGGGAACGAACACCGGGGAGCTGTTTTTT; CDR3aa: CASTRQGTNTGELFF
abundance: .; v_gene: TRBV6-2/TRBV6-3; d_gene: TRBD1; j_gene: TRBJ2-2; len: 15; CDR3nt: TGTGCCAGCAGTCGACAGGGGATGAGCACCGGGGAGCTGTTTTTT; CDR3aa: CASSRQGMSTGELFF
abundance: .; v_gene: TRBV10-3; d_gene: .; j_gene: TRBJ2-7; len: 15; CDR3nt: TGTGCCATCAGTGACCGGGCCCCGGGAGTGGACGAGCAGTACTTC; CDR3aa: CAISDRAPGVDEQYF
abundance: .; v_gene: TRBV30; d_gene: .; j_gene: TRBJ2-3; len: 14; CDR3nt: TGTGCCTGGAGACGACCAGGGAGCACAGATACGCAGTATTTT; CDR3aa: CAWRRPGSTDTQYF
abundance: .; v_gene: TRBV7-9; d_gene: TRBD1; j_gene: TRBJ1-1; len: 16; CDR3nt: TGTGCCAGCAGCGGAATCTTGGACAGGCGGAACACTGAAGCTTTCTTT; CDR3aa: CASSGILDRRNTEAFF
abundance: .; v_gene: TRBV19; d_gene: .; j_gene: TRBJ2-1; len: 17; CDR3nt: TGTGCCAGTAGTATAGCTGGACCGGGACTTTACTACAATGAGCAGTTCTTC; CDR3aa: CASSIAGPGLYYNEQFF
abundance: .; v_gene: TRBV20-1; d_gene: .; j_gene: TRBJ2-7; len: 11; CDR3nt: TGCAGTGGGACTTTAAACTACGAGCAGTACTTC; CDR3aa: CSGTLNYEQYF
abundance: once; v_gene: TRBV20-1; d_gene: .; j_gene: TRBJ1-1; len: 11; CDR3nt: TGCAGTGCTAGACGGGGGTCTGAAGCTTTCTTT; CDR3aa: CSARRGSEAFF
abundance: .; v_gene: TRBV15; d_gene: TRBD2; j_gene: TRBJ2-7; len: 16; CDR3nt: TGTGCCACCAGCAGATCCAGCGGGAGCCAGCGCTACGAGCAGTACTTC; CDR3aa: CATSRSSGSQRYEQYF
abundance: .; v_gene: TRBV29-1; d_gene: TRBD1; j_gene: TRBJ2-2; len: 15; CDR3nt: TGCAGCGTTCAAGGACAGGGGGCGAACGTCGGGGAGCTGTTTTTT; CDR3aa: CSVQGQGANVGELFF
abundance: .; v_gene: TRBV5-4; d_gene: .; j_gene: TRBJ1-1; len: 13; CDR3nt: TGTGCCAGCAGCTTTCGGGGAGGAGGTGAAGCTTTCTTT; CDR3aa: CASSFRGGGEAFF
abundance: .; v_gene: TRBV12-3/TRBV12-4; d_gene: .; j_gene: TRBJ2-7; len: 13; CDR3nt: TGTGCCAGCGGGAGCCCCTTCTCCTACGAGCAGTACTTC; CDR3aa: CASGSPFSYEQYF
abundance: few; v_gene: TRBV4-1; d_gene: .; j_gene: TRBJ1-2; len: 13; CDR3nt: TGCGCCAGCAGCCAAGATGGGGGCGGACACAGCACCTTC; CDR3aa: CASSQDGGGHSTF
abundance: .; v_gene: TRBV9; d_gene: .; j_gene: TRBJ1-1; len: 11; CDR3nt: TGTGCCAGCAGCGTAGTTAGTGAAGCTTTCTTT; CDR3aa: CASSVVSEAFF
abundance: .; v_gene: TRBV5-6; d_gene: TRBD1; j_gene: TRBJ1-2; len: 15; CDR3nt: TGTGCCAGCTCCGGACAGGCGCTAGCTAACTATGGCTACACCTTC; CDR3aa: CASSGQALANYGYTF